This TCR beta chain derives from a study of cytomegalovirus exposure and HLA in healthy donors. Overall study findings and caveats: After further analysis at a later stage, some 15,000 TCR beta sequences were associated with HLA alleles at 0.05 false discovery rate. TCR beta V- and J-gene trimming, according to a later analysis, was linked to a missense DCLRE1C variant. In vitro data verified three CMV-associated chains as specific for CMV antigens.

Trimming took 1 base from V and 5 from J, leaving 8 bases between them. Germline values: CDR1 MGHRA, CDR2 YSYEKL. CDR3 length: 13 amino acids. PCR used 60 Vbeta primers and 13 Jbeta primers. Sequencing used immunoSEQ multiplex PCR; TCRdb keeps in-frame clones, though not all of them. The sample comprises about 140,000 clones, roughly four fifths of which are singletons, and 9.7% rests with the top ten. The study sampled nominally healthy donors, though unrecorded immune exposures were likely. On this clone: The antigen is undetermined.

The receptor comes from a woman aged 55-70 years in good health and CMV-seropositive. Sample: PBMCs. The genes are TRBV4-1 and TRBJ1-1; tentative D call: TRBD1 (5 bases). CDR3 region: CASSQVQGTEAFF. CDR3 sequence (DNA): TGCGCCAGCAGCCAAGTTCAGGGAACTGAAGCTTTCTTT.